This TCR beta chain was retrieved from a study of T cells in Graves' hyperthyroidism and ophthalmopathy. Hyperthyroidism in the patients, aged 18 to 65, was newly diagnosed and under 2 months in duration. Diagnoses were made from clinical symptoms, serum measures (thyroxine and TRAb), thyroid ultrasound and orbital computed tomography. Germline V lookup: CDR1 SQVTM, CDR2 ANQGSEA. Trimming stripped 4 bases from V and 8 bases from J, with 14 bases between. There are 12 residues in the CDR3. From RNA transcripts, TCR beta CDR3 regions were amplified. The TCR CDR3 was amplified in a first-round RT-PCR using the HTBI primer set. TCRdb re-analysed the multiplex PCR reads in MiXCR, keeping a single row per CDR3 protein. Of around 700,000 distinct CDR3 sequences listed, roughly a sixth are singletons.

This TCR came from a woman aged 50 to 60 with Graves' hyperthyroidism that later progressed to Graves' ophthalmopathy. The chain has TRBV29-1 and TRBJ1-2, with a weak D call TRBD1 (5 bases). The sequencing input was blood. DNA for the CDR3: TGCAGCGTTGTTGATGGGGGTGACGGCTACACCTTC. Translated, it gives CSVVDGGDGYTF.